This TCR beta chain was observed in a study of STAT5B mutations in CD4+ large granular lymphocyte leukemia. How the authors handled the data: Lowest detectable productive clonotype frequency was 2.59 x 10-5. The protocol was immunoSEQ multiplex PCR, while the TCRdb copy is restricted to in-frame clones and leaves out a portion. V and J calls and clone size are as listed in that table; D and trimming were resolved from the DNA. The sample has around 37,000 clones; about 80% are singletons. What was sequenced was CD4+ T cells from blood buffy coats. This TCR derives from a human donor in good health.

The DNA for the CDR3 is TGTGCCAGCGGGGAAGATACGCAGTATTTT. Translating gives CASGEDTQYF. This chain joins TRBV19 and TRBJ2-3; maybe TRBD2 (5 bases). The germline gives CDR1 LNHDA, CDR2 SQIVND (reference sequence). The CDR3 is made up of 10 amino acids. V lost 9 bases to trimming and J lost 5 bases, with 6 bases between them. The entire variable domain, with the rest obtained from reference TRBV19 and TRBJ2-3, is as follows: DGGITQSPKYLFRKEGQNVTLSCEQNLNHDAMYWYRQDPGQGLRLIYYSQIVNDFQKGDIAEGYSVSREKKESFPLTVTSAQKNPTAFYLCASGEDTQYFGPGTRLTVL.